This T cell receptor (beta chain) derives from a study of blood T cell repertoires in COVID-19. Overall study context: COVID-19 samples collected from the United States, Italy and Spain covered acute and convalescent phases.

Trimming took off 5 bases at V and 2 bases at J, with 9 bases between the two ends. Germline V gene lookup returns CDR1 MNHEY and CDR2 SMNVEV (reference sequence). The CDR3 is 13 amino acids. Assay: immunoSEQ multiplex PCR; the TCRdb copy retains only in-frame clones and omits some. The data hold about 110,000 clones, with about 85% observed a single time. The chain employs TRBV27 and TRBJ2-5; D is perhaps TRBD1 (6 bases). This TCR came from a human donor in a cohort sampled during active COVID-19. The sequenced sample was peripheral blood. CDR3 sequence: CASSAQGQETQYF. CDR3 bases: TGTGCCAGCAGTGCACAGGGACAAGAGACCCAGTACTTC.